What follows are 22 T cell receptor beta chains derived from one specimen sequenced in a study of T cells in localized non-small cell lung cancer. Generated by immunoSEQ multiplex PCR, the TCRdb table keeps only in-frame clones and is missing some. The sample carries about 91,000 clones, about nine tenths recorded once. The material was peripheral blood, obtained before any cancer treatment. These receptors were collected from a man aged 40 to 69 with stage I squamous cell lung carcinoma.

The CDR3 DNA follows: TGTGCCAGCAGGGGAAGCTCTGGGGCCAACGTCCTGACTTTC. This codes for CASRGSSGANVLTF. The chain carries TRBV6-1 and TRBJ2-6; D uncertain. Germline V gene data show CDR1 as MNHNS and CDR2 as SASEGT. Trimming removed 6 bases at V and 0 bases at J, with 6 bases between. The length of the CDR3 is 14 residues.

With respect to this clone: Within the sample, other DNA sequences also encode this same CDR3. The rearrangement uses TRBV11-2 and TRBJ2-1, with a weak D call TRBD1 (5 bases). Germline assignment: CDR1 SGHAT and CDR2 FQNNGV. Between the trimmed V and J ends, which lost 0 bases and 1 base, there was a span of 10 bases. There are 16 residues in the CDR3. The CDR3 nucleotides read TGTGCCAGCAGCTTAGAAGGCAGGGCTTCCTACAATGAGCAGTTCTTC. It yields the protein CASSLEGRASYNEQFF.

J is TRBJ2-7 and V is TRBV29-1, with 14 bases lining up with TRBD2. Germline V gene data show CDR1 as SQVTM and CDR2 as ANQGSEA. CDR3 length: 15 amino acids. J lost 2 bases, V lost 7 bases, and 7 bases had no gene match. As DNA, the CDR3 is TGCAGCGCATACGGGACTAGCGGGAGTCCCTACGAGCAGTACTTC. It codes for CSAYGTSGSPYEQYF.

The chain employs TRBV19 and TRBJ1-5; D ambiguous. V lost 6 bases to trimming and J lost 3 bases, with 12 bases between them. CDR1 and CDR2 (germline): LNHDA, SQIVND (reference sequence). This CDR3 spans 14 amino acids. CDR3 region: CASRNTANNQPQHF. The CDR3 nucleotides read TGTGCCAGTAGAAATACAGCTAACAATCAGCCCCAGCATTTT. Together with reference TRBV19 and TRBJ1-5, the CDR3 gives the full variable domain: DGGITQSPKYLFRKEGQNVTLSCEQNLNHDAMYWYRQDPGQGLRLIYYSQIVNDFQKGDIAEGYSVSREKKESFPLTVTSAQKNPTAFYLCASRNTANNQPQHFGDGTRLSIL.

The chain recombines TRBV10-3 with TRBJ2-7; 9 bases align to TRBD1. Germline CDR1 reads ENHRY; CDR2 reads SYGVKD. This CDR3 contains 15 residues. After removal of 5 bases from V and 3 bases from J, the junction contained 8 bases not matched to a gene. As DNA, the CDR3 is TGTGCCATCAGTAATTCCGGGACAGGGAGCTACGAGCAGTACTTC. Amino acid sequence: CAISNSGTGSYEQYF.

The chain is built from TRBV11-1 and TRBJ2-3; D is undetermined. Germline CDR1 is SGHAT and CDR2 is FQDESV (reference sequence). The CDR3 is made up of 14 amino acids. The germline V and J ends were trimmed by 3 bases and 3 bases, with 10 bases remaining between them. As DNA, the CDR3 is TGTGCCAGCAGCTTTTATCTAAGAACAGATACGCAGTATTTT. Amino acid sequence: CASSFYLRTDTQYF.

This rearrangement joins TRBV19 to TRBJ2-2; a weak D match, TRBD1 (6 bases). Trimming left V 3 bases short and J 5 bases short, with 13 bases between. The CDR3 runs to 15 residues. Germline CDR1 reads LNHDA; CDR2 reads SQIVND (reference sequence). CDR3 coding DNA: TGTGCCAGTAGTATTCAGGGGTTTATAACCGGGGAGCTGTTTTTT. Residues: CASSIQGFITGELFF.

This chain joins TRBV11-2 and TRBJ1-6; TRBD1 matches 7 bases. Germline CDR1 is SGHAT and CDR2 is FQNNGV. With V trimmed by 1 base and J by 6 bases, 3 bases remained unmatched. This CDR3 has 15 residues. The CDR3, as DNA: TGTGCCAGCAGCTTAGCGCCAGGGGGTAATTCACCCCTCCACTTT. It is translated as CASSLAPGGNSPLHF.

This clone was seen only once. This chain links TRBV5-1 with TRBJ1-2; D may be TRBD1 (6 bases). The germline V gene has CDR1 SGHRS and CDR2 YFSETQ. The V gene lost 1 base and the J gene lost 5 bases, with 12 bases spanning the gap. This CDR3 is 14 amino acids long. The CDR3 here is CASSLTGAGYGYTF. The CDR3 DNA reads as TGCGCCAGCAGCTTGACGGGGGCGGGGTATGGCTACACCTTC.

This clone is a singleton in its sample. The V and J genes are TRBV30 and TRBJ1-1; D is uncertain. V dropped 0 bases and J dropped 0 bases, with 11 bases sitting between them. The CDR3 has 15 residues. In germline, CDR1 is GTSNPN, CDR2 SVGIG (reference sequence). Here the CDR3 DNA reads TGTGCCTGGAGTGTACGAGAGAGAATGAACACTGAAGCTTTCTTT. It yields the protein CAWSVRERMNTEAFF. Full variable domain (outside the CDR3, taken from reference TRBV30 and TRBJ1-1): SQTIHQWPATLVQPVGSPLSLECTVEGTSNPNLYWYRQAAGRGLQLLFYSVGIGQISSEVPQNLSASRPQDRQFILSSKKLLLSDSGFYLCAWSVRERMNTEAFFGQGTRLTVV.

This clone was seen once. The rearrangement links TRBV27 to TRBJ2-5, with D unclear. V was cut by 4 bases and J by 7 bases, with 13 bases left in between. The CDR3 runs 13 residues. Germline V CDR1 and CDR2: MNHEY, SMNVEV (reference sequence). As DNA, the CDR3 is TGTGCCAGCAGTTCGGGCCCTAGAGGGACCCAGTACTTC. Translated, it gives CASSSGPRGTQYF.

The genes are TRBV18 and TRBJ2-6; D unresolved. V was clipped by 2 bases and J by 0 bases, with 11 bases between them. The V gene's germline CDR1 is KGHSH and CDR2 LQKENI. The length of the CDR3 is 17 residues. CDR3 sequence reads: CASSPGTARSGANVLTF. The CDR3 nucleotides read TGTGCCAGCTCACCAGGAACAGCCCGCTCTGGGGCCAACGTCCTGACTTTC.

This rearrangement joins TRBV7-2 to TRBJ1-5; 7 positions agree with TRBD1. J gave up 0 bases and V 1 base, and 9 bases lay outside the gene matches. The CDR3 extends over 18 amino acids. Germline CDR1 and CDR2: SGHTA and FQGNSA. The CDR3 region is CASSLVHSQGVSNQPQHF. The CDR3 nucleotides are TGTGCCAGCAGCTTAGTACATTCTCAGGGGGTTAGCAATCAGCCCCAGCATTTT.

This chain connects TRBV5-1 to TRBJ2-1; TRBD2 matches 7 bases. The length of the CDR3 is 15 residues. V dropped 6 bases and J dropped 5; count of bases not matched to a gene: 11. From germline, CDR1 is SGHRS and CDR2 YFSETQ. This CDR3 reads CASTRGDSGHNEQFF. DNA for the CDR3: TGCGCCAGCACCCGGGGGGATAGCGGGCACAATGAGCAGTTCTTC.

The chain uses TRBV7-8 and TRBJ1-1, with 9 bases fitting TRBD1. This CDR3 spans 16 amino acids. Trimming took 5 bases from V and 1 from J; bases not matched to a gene: 8. Per germline, CDR1 SGHVS and CDR2 FQNEAQ. The CDR3 protein is CASSQQRQGGNTEAFF. CDR3 DNA: TGTGCCAGCAGCCAACAGCGACAGGGGGGGAACACTGAAGCTTTCTTT.

This chain connects TRBV4-3 to TRBJ2-5; 12 bases map to TRBD1. The germline gives CDR1 LGHNA, CDR2 YSLEER. CDR3 length: 17 amino acids. With V trimmed by 0 bases and J by 5 bases, 7 bases remained unmatched. CDR3 residues: CASSQDVPGQGAETQYF. The CDR3 nucleotides read TGCGCCAGCAGCCAAGATGTTCCGGGACAGGGGGCTGAGACCCAGTACTTC.

The rearrangement links TRBV30 to TRBJ1-2; D not resolved. V was shortened by 2 bases and J by 3 bases, with 7 bases between the two germline ends. There are 12 residues in the CDR3. Germline lookup yields CDR1 GTSNPN and CDR2 SVGIG (reference sequence). The CDR3 protein is CAWSRGDYGYTF. CDR3 nucleotide sequence: TGTGCCTGGAGTCGTGGGGACTATGGCTACACCTTC.

The genes are TRBV7-2 and TRBJ2-3, with TRBD1 matching 8 bases. The CDR3 contains 15 residues. Trimming took 5 bases from V and 3 from J; bases not matched to a gene: 7. Germline loops: CDR1 SGHTA, CDR2 FQGNSA. The DNA of the CDR3 is TGTGCCAGCAGCCTTGGGACAGGTCGAACAGATACGCAGTATTTT. This encodes CASSLGTGRTDTQYF.

The chain is built from TRBV6-5 and TRBJ2-3; no reliable D call. CDR1 is MNHEY and CDR2 is SVGAGI in the germline V gene. The CDR3 covers 13 residues. V was trimmed by 8 bases and J by 4 bases, leaving 13 bases between them. DNA of the CDR3: TGTGCCAGCGGCCCTCGGAACGCAGATACGCAGTATTTT. Translated: CASGPRNADTQYF.

The rearrangement joins TRBV7-2 to TRBJ2-1; maybe TRBD2 (6 bases). Trimming stripped 7 bases from V and 3 bases from J, with 16 bases between. The germline V gene encodes CDR1 SGHTA and CDR2 FQGNSA. The CDR3 is 15 residues long. The CDR3 loop reads CASILSGVLYNEQFF. The CDR3 DNA reads TGTGCCAGCATTTTATCGGGGGTTCTCTACAATGAGCAGTTCTTC.

The chain combines TRBV6-5 with TRBJ1-6; 9 positions agree with TRBD1. Germline-derived CDR1 and CDR2 are MNHEY and SVGAGI. This CDR3 is 15 amino acids long. V trimming: 2 bases; J trimming: 7 bases; junction bases outside the gene matches: 3. CDR3 DNA sequence: TGTGCCAGCAGTTACGACAGGGGGGTGAATTCACCCCTCCACTTT. This encodes CASSYDRGVNSPLHF.

V usage is TRBV11-2 and J usage is TRBJ1-3; 7 nucleotides align to TRBD1. The CDR3 runs 15 residues. Germline V lookup: CDR1 SGHAT, CDR2 FQNNGV. V lost 0 bases to trimming and J lost 4 bases; unmatched junction nucleotides: 3. The CDR3 is CASSLETGRGNTIYF. The DNA of the CDR3 is TGTGCCAGCAGCTTAGAGACAGGGCGGGGAAACACCATATATTTT. Based on the CDR3 plus reference TRBV11-2 and TRBJ1-3, the full variable domain is EAGVAQSPRYKIIEKRQSVAFWCNPISGHATLYWYQQILGQGPKLLIQFQNNGVVDDSQLPKDRFSAERLKGVDSTLKIQPAKLEDSAVYLCASSLETGRGNTIYFGEGSWLTVV.